This T cell receptor (beta chain) was documented in a study of tumor-infiltrating lymphocytes in primary liver carcinoma. With about 470 ng total RNA as template and a constant-region primer, TCR beta cDNA was made. Slightly modified ARM-PCR served as the procedure for the TCR beta libraries. These libraries came from three rounds of nested multiplex PCR. Primers for the first two PCR rounds were TRBV1-TRBV30 forward primers and a C-beta reverse primer (roughly 9 cycles per round). TCRdb processed the multiplex PCR reads anew with MiXCR; each CDR3 protein has one entry. The sample yields roughly 120,000 distinct CDR3 sequences, 55% to 75% seen once. Concerning this clonotype itself: No antigen is known for it.

Unsorted bulk tissue, about 19-31 mg of it, served as the source for co-extraction of RNA and DNA. The cohort consisted of patients whose primary liver carcinoma was surgically resected. Study results and caveats: It was observed that only about 7-24% of the top clones appeared in every one of the five tumor regions. Blood's top-250-clone fraction was significantly lower than that of tumors (p = 0.039). Tumor region pairs outstripped tumor-adjacent and tumor-blood pairs in overlap.

This CDR3 has 16 residues. Trimming pared 0 bases from V and 6 bases from J, leaving 20 bases between. Germline CDR1 and CDR2: GTSNPN and SVGIG (reference sequence). Sequences were obtained from liver tumor tissue from sampling region 1. Stated subset: tumor region T1, superior pole. This chain links TRBV30 with TRBJ1-2; D perhaps matches TRBD1 (6 bases). The receptor's source is a woman aged 60 to 75 with primary liver carcinoma and hepatitis B virus infection. CDR3 loop: CAWSVSQGVRVHGYTF. In nucleotides, the CDR3 is TGTGCCTGGAGTGTTTCACAGGGAGTCCGCGTCCATGGCTACACCTTC.